Shown below are 21 T cell receptor beta chains from a single sample sequenced in a study of blood T cell repertoires in COVID-19. Profiling relied on immunoSEQ multiplex PCR, and the TCRdb table lists in-frame clones only, not all of them. The sample carries about 480,000 clones, 85% to 90% recorded once. Specimen: PBMCs or T cells enriched from blood (not recorded which). The source is a woman between 40 and 55 years old who had recovered from COVID-19.

The chain is built from TRBV7-9 and TRBJ2-1; 8 nucleotides line up with TRBD2. The CDR3 length is 15 residues. V trimming: 7 bases; J trimming: 8 bases; junction bases outside the gene matches: 13. Germline-derived CDR1 and CDR2 are SEHNR and FQNEAQ (reference sequence). This CDR3 reads CASITRTGGLDEQFF. The CDR3, as DNA: TGTGCCAGCATCACGCGGACGGGAGGGCTGGATGAGCAGTTCTTC.

V usage is TRBV20-1 and J usage is TRBJ2-7; possible D gene TRBD1, 6 bases. V was shortened by 3 bases and J by 0 bases, with 15 bases between the two germline ends. CDR1 is DFQATT and CDR2 is SNEGSKA in the germline V gene (reference sequence). This CDR3 comprises 15 residues. CDR3 bases: TGCAGTGCTAGTGGTTCGGACAGCAGCTCCTACGAGCAGTACTTC. It is translated as CSASGSDSSSYEQYF.

As concerns this clone: Other DNA sequences in the same sample also yield this CDR3. V is TRBV25-1 and J is TRBJ1-1, with TRBD1 matching over 7 bases. V shed 6 bases, J shed 0 bases, and the junction held 4 bases outside the gene matches. Germline CDR1 and CDR2: MGHDK and SYGVNS. CDR3 length: 14 residues. As DNA, the CDR3 is TGTGCCAGCAGCCACAGGGGACTGAACACTGAAGCTTTCTTT. This gives the protein CASSHRGLNTEAFF.

In DNA, the CDR3 is TGTGCCAGCAGTTTAGGGGGCCTGCAGCCCCAGCATTTT. Residues: CASSLGGLQPQHF. The V gene is TRBV12-3 or TRBV12-4, the J gene TRBJ1-5; possibly TRBD1 for D (5 bases). Trimming removed 1 base at V and 7 bases at J, with 8 bases between. This CDR3 contains 13 residues.

V usage is TRBV21-1 and J usage is TRBJ2-6; the table's D gene call, TRBD1, was not cross checked with the DNA. TRBV21-1 is recorded as a pseudogene. This CDR3 contains 18 residues. The CDR3 nucleotides read TGTGCCAGCAGCAAAGGTCAGGGTTTGTGCTCTGGGGCCAACGTCCTGACTTTC. This gives the protein CASSKGQGLCSGANVLTF.

The chain couples TRBV5-8 to TRBJ1-1; 9 bases line up with TRBD1. The CDR3 extends over 17 amino acids. The V gene's germline CDR1 is SGHTS and CDR2 YDEGEE. V shed 4 bases, J shed 5 bases, and the junction held 15 bases outside the gene matches. The CDR3 nucleotides read TGTGCCAGCAGCCCGCAGGGACAGGGCCCCTCCGTTACTGAAGCTTTCTTT. Amino acid sequence: CASSPQGQGPSVTEAFF.

This chain joins TRBV15 and TRBJ2-2, with unresolved D. Trimming took off 5 bases at V and 7 bases at J, with 11 bases between the two ends. The CDR3 has 13 amino acids. CDR1 is LNHNV and CDR2 is YYDKDF in the germline V gene (reference sequence). This chain's CDR3 is CATSPSRGGELFF. The DNA for the CDR3 is TGTGCCACCAGCCCTTCGAGAGGCGGGGAGCTGTTTTTT.

The chain is built from TRBV12-2 and TRBJ1-3; TRBD1 is the table's D call and was not checked against the DNA. TRBV12-2 constitutes a pseudogene. The CDR3 runs to 17 residues. CDR3 in DNA: TGTGCAAGTCGCTTATATCGGGACAGGAGCTCTGGAAACACCATATATTTT. Its protein is CASRLYRDRSSGNTIYF.

The chain has TRBV10-1 and TRBJ2-1; no firm D call. Germline CDR1 WNHNN, CDR2 SYGVQD (reference sequence). The CDR3 runs 13 residues. V lost 0 bases and J lost 4, with 4 bases in between. The CDR3 DNA is TGCGCCAGCAGTGAGTCTCAATACAATGAGCAGTTCTTC. Amino acid sequence: CASSESQYNEQFF.

The chain links TRBV20-1 to TRBJ1-5; TRBD1 agrees at 7 bases. The CDR3 has 15 amino acids. Germline V CDR1 and CDR2: DFQATT, SNEGSKA (reference sequence). V shed 3 bases, J shed 9 bases, and the junction held 14 bases outside the gene matches. The CDR3 sequence: CSASTPGGGVGPQHF. The DNA of the CDR3 is TGCAGTGCTAGTACTCCAGGGGGAGGAGTGGGGCCCCAGCATTTT.

The chain recombines TRBV5-1 with TRBJ2-1, with D uncertain. With 8 bases removed from V and 6 bases from J, the gap between germline ends came to 9 bases. Germline CDR1 reads SGHRS; CDR2 reads YFSETQ. This CDR3 has 11 amino acids. CDR3 in amino acids: CASQQSNEQFF. The CDR3 DNA is TGCGCCAGTCAACAGAGCAATGAGCAGTTCTTC.

The chain is built from TRBV5-4 and TRBJ2-7, with 10 bases lining up with TRBD2. Germline CDR1 SGHNT, CDR2 YYREEE (reference sequence). V shed 4 bases and J 4 bases; nucleotides not matched to a gene: 11. The length of the CDR3 is 16 residues. CDR3: CASSRTATSGIYEQYF. CDR3 bases: TGTGCCAGCAGCCGGACAGCAACTAGCGGGATATACGAGCAGTACTTC.

This rearrangement joins TRBV19 to TRBJ2-6, with 12 positions matching TRBD2. The CDR3 contains 17 residues. CDR1 LNHDA and CDR2 SQIVND come from the germline V gene (reference sequence). V lost 7 bases, J lost 2 bases, and 6 bases stayed unmatched. The CDR3 DNA is TGTGCCAGTACCCCTAGCGGGAGGGGGGCTGGGGCCAACGTCCTGACTTTC. This gives the protein CASTPSGRGAGANVLTF.

The chain uses TRBV19 and TRBJ1-2; TRBD1 might be the D (6 bases). V dropped 1 base and J dropped 2 bases, with 14 bases sitting between them. CDR3 length: 16 amino acids. CDR1 and CDR2 (germline): LNHDA, SQIVND (reference sequence). This chain's CDR3 is CASSIGRHRANYGYTF. The CDR3 DNA follows: TGTGCCAGTAGTATAGGCCGCCACAGGGCCAACTATGGCTACACCTTC.

This clone has just a few counts. This chain joins TRBV3-1 (or the pseudogene TRBV3-2) and TRBJ2-7; D is possibly TRBD1 (6 bases). The germline V gene has CDR1 LGHDT and CDR2 YNNKEL (reference sequence). The CDR3 runs 17 residues. Deletions cut 2 bases from V and 6 bases from J, with 23 bases between. The CDR3 protein is CASSQKLGRDIIREQYF. CDR3 DNA sequence: TGTGCCAGCAGCCAAAAGCTTGGCAGGGACATCATACGCGAGCAGTACTTC.

The chain combines TRBV11-2 with TRBJ2-1; D perhaps matches TRBD2 (5 bases). The CDR3 consists of 15 residues. The germline gives CDR1 SGHAT, CDR2 FQNNGV. Between the trimmed V and J ends, which lost 10 bases and 3 bases, there was a span of 19 bases. As DNA, the CDR3 is TGTGCCACCTGGAACGGGAAAGGGATCTACAATGAGCAGTTCTTC. Translation gives CATWNGKGIYNEQFF.

The CDR3 spells CASSYTTRRDTEAFF. The CDR3 bases are TGTGCCAGCAGTTACACGACACGGCGGGACACTGAAGCTTTCTTT. The chain couples TRBV6-5 to TRBJ1-1, with no clear D. This CDR3 contains 15 residues. Germline CDR1 is MNHEY and CDR2 is SVGAGI. Trimming stripped 2 bases from V and 3 bases from J, with 13 bases between.

The chain is built from TRBV5-1 and TRBJ1-2; D ambiguous. Between the trimmed V and J ends, which lost 0 bases and 3 bases, there was a span of 9 bases. Germline CDR1 and CDR2: SGHRS and YFSETQ. The CDR3 extends over 14 amino acids. The CDR3 DNA is TGCGCCAGCAGCTTGGGGCAGGTAGACTATGGCTACACCTTC. Encoded protein: CASSLGQVDYGYTF.

The V call is TRBV2, the J call TRBJ1-2, with D tentatively TRBD1 (5 bases). Germline loops: CDR1 SNHLY, CDR2 FYNNEI. This CDR3 spans 15 amino acids. V was clipped by 5 bases and J by 2 bases, with 15 bases between them. The CDR3 DNA reads TGTGCCAGCAGTCCGGGCAGGGTAAAAAACTATGGCTACACCTTC. Its translation is CASSPGRVKNYGYTF.

The chain joins TRBV11-2 to TRBJ2-2, with D tentatively TRBD1 (7 bases). V was pared by 6 bases and J by 2 bases, with 16 bases between. The CDR3 is made up of 16 amino acids. CDR1 is SGHAT and CDR2 is FQNNGV in the germline V gene. CDR3 DNA: TGTGCCAGCAGGGACTACAGGACAGGAAACACCGGGGAGCTGTTTTTT. Translating it yields CASRDYRTGNTGELFF. Full variable domain (missing parts from reference TRBV11-2 and TRBJ2-2): EAGVAQSPRYKIIEKRQSVAFWCNPISGHATLYWYQQILGQGPKLLIQFQNNGVVDDSQLPKDRFSAERLKGVDSTLKIQPAKLEDSAVYLCASRDYRTGNTGELFFGEGSRLTVL.

This chain joins TRBV30 and TRBJ1-1; tentatively, D is TRBD1 (5 bases). This CDR3 has 16 residues. V was trimmed by 4 bases and J by 7 bases, leaving 25 bases between them. Germline-derived CDR1 and CDR2 are GTSNPN and SVGIG (reference sequence). CDR3 sequence: CAWNGVEGWGPSEAFF. Written as DNA, the CDR3 is TGTGCCTGGAATGGTGTGGAGGGATGGGGCCCTAGTGAAGCTTTCTTT.